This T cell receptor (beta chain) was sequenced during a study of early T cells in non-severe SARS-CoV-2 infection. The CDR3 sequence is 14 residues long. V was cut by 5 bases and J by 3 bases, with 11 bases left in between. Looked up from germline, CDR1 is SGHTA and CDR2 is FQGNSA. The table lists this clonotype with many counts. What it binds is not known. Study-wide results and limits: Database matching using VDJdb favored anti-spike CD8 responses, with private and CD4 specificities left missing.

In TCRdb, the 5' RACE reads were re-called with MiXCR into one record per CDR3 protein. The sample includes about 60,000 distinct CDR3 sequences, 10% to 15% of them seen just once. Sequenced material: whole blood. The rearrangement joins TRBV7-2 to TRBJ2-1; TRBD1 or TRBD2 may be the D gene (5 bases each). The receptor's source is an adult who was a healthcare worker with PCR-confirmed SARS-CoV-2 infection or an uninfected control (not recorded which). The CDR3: CASSPPGGYNEQFF. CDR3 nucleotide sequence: TGTGCCAGCAGCCCCCCTGGGGGCTACAATGAGCAGTTCTTC.